This T cell receptor (beta chain) was identified in a study of T cells in Graves' hyperthyroidism and ophthalmopathy. TCR beta CDR3 region amplification was performed from RNA transcripts. With the HTBI primer set, the TCR CDR3 went through a first round of RT-PCR. TCRdb re-derived calls from the multiplex PCR reads in MiXCR, one entry per CDR3 protein. The data show fewer than 400,000 distinct CDR3 sequences, with roughly 25% seen just once and more than 60% held by the top ten. About this clonotype: The antigen is undetermined.

V dropped 3 bases and J dropped 7 bases, with 10 bases sitting between them. Germline values: CDR1 SGHRS, CDR2 YFSETQ. This CDR3 has 13 amino acids. Whole-study findings and limits: Blood shared most expanded thyroid clonotypes above 0.001. Ophthalmopathy cases were set apart from stable hyperthyroidism by a 13 V-J model.

Patients having uncontrolled infection, another autoimmune disease, pregnancy or lactation were not included. Source material: blood. The chain couples TRBV5-1 to TRBJ2-2, with D unclear. This receptor was identified in a man aged 50 to 60 with Graves' hyperthyroidism. The CDR3 here is CASSSDPNGELFF. CDR3 sequence (DNA): TGCGCCAGCAGCTCGGACCCTAACGGGGAGCTGTTTTTT.